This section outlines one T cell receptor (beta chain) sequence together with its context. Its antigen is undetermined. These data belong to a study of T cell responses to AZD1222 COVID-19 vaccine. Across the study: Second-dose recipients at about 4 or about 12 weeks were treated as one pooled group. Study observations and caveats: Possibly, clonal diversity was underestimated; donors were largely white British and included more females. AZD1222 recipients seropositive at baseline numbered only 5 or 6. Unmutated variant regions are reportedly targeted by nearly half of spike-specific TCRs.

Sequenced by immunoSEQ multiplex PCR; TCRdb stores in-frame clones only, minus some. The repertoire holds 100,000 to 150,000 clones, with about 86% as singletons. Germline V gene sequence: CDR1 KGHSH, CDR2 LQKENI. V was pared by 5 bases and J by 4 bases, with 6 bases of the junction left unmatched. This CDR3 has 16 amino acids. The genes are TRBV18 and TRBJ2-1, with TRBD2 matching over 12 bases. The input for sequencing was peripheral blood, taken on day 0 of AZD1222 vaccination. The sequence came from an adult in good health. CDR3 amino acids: CASSGRLAGEYNEQFF. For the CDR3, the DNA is TGTGCCAGCTCAGGACGACTAGCGGGAGAGTACAATGAGCAGTTCTTC.